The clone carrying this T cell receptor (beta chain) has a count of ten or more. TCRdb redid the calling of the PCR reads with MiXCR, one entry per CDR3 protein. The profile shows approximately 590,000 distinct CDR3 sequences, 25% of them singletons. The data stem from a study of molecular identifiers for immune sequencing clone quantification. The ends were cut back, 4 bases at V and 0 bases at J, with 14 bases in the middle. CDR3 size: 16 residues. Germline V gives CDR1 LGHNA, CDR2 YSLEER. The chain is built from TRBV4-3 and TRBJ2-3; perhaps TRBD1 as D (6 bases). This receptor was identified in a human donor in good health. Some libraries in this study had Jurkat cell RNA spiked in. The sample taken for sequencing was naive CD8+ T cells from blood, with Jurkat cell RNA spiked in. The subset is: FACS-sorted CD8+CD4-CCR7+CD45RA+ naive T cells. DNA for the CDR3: TGCGCCAGCAGCCCTTACCTGGACAGAAGCACAGATACGCAGTATTTT. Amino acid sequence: CASSPYLDRSTDTQYF.